The source of this T cell receptor (beta chain) is a study of CD8 T cells in ankylosing spondylitis. Points from the study as a whole: CD8+ by phenotype, disease-linked clones were relatively rare in peripheral blood. Characteristic of ankylosing spondylitis blood, it appeared, was a TCR beta motif comprising roughly eight highly homologous variants. Clones linked to disease were reported to show significant enrichment in matched ankylosing spondylitis synovial fluid.

TCR beta libraries were made by quantitative 5'-RACE with molecular barcodes. TCRdb reprocessed the 5' RACE reads with MiXCR, giving one entry per CDR3 protein. The sample lists about 100,000 distinct CDR3 sequences; about 8.1% were seen once. This clonotype was picked up a small number of times. Its antigen is unknown. Germline-derived CDR1 and CDR2 are SEHNR and FQNEAQ (reference sequence). The CDR3 loop spans 13 amino acids. V lost 1 base and J lost 6, with 9 bases in between. The TCR comes from a male donor with ankylosing spondylitis or in good health (not recorded which). The sequencing sample was made of blood, either unsorted or a sorted T cell fraction (not recorded which). This chain joins TRBV7-9 and TRBJ1-1; unclear D gene. CDR3 DNA sequence: TGTGCCAGCAGCTTAGTGGGTTTTGCTGAAGCTTTCTTT. Its protein is CASSLVGFAEAFF.